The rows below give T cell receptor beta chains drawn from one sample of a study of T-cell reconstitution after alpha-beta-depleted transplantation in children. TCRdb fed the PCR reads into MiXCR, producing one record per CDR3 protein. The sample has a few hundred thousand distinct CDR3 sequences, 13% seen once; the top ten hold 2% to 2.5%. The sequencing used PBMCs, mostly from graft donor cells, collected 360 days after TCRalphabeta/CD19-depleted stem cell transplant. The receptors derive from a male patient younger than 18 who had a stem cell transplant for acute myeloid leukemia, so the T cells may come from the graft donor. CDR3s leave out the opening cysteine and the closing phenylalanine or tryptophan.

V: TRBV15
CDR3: ATRTTRWGINSPLH

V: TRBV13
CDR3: ASSLGPAGGPYEQY

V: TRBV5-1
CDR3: ASSLGLGLGYNEQF

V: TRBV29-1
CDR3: SINEQF

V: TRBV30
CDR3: AWSPYATGAEQF

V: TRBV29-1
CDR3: SVLGLAGTYEQY

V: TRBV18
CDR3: ASSPRTLNTEAF

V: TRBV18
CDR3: ASSPPGLAERSGANVLT

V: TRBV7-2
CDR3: ASSLGSRVTGELF

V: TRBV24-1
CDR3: ATSPGLAGVIGNEQF

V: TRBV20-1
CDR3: SAREQTSGSFDEQY

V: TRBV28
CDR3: ASSLATAEGGNIQY

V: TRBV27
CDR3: ASSPGVVAYNEQF

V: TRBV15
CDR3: ATSADHSRTQKNTGELF

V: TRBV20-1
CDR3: SARDGRAFYEQY

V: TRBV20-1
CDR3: SAPKTGATEAF

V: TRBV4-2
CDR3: ASSQVPTVPTQY

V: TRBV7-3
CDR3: ASSLIALERYHEPQH

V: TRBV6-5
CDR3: ASSYGLNNEQF

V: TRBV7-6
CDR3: ASSLSGTNTGELF

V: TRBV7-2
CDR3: ASSSHHLAGGGTGELF

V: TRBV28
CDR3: ASSSPLWTRYEQY

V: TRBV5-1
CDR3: ASSLGSGEGGPTDTQY

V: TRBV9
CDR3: ASSVGVGLPPSYEQY

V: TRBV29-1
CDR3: SAAGGGYGANVLT

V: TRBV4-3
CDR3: ASSQDFAGPTDTQY

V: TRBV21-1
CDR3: ASRLAGERETQY

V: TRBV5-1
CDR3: ASSWGKDRGLEQY

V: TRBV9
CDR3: ASSPSPGNSYGYT

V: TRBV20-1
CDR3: SARGFGDEQY

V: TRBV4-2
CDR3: ASSQVGQGTYEQY

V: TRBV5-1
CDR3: ASSPSLGLAGSGETQY

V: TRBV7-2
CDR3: ASSLEGRTYNEQF

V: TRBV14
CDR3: ASSQVGRDSRRAF

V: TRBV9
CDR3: ASSVPGLAGCNEQF

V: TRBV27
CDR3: ASSLGSAGGSYNEQF